This T cell receptor (beta chain) was sequenced for a study of CD8 T cells in Susac syndrome. Random hexamers primed reverse transcription of about 0.45 to 1 ug RNA. TCRdb itself ran the immunoSEQ multiplex PCR reads through MiXCR, one entry per CDR3 protein. The data contain approximately 77,000 distinct CDR3 sequences, about 92% of them seen just once; the ten biggest clones take up about 0.53%. CDR1 is KGHSH and CDR2 is LQKENI in the germline V gene. CDR3 length: 16 residues. V lost 3 bases, J lost 6 bases, and 18 bases lay in between. The chain recombines TRBV18 with TRBJ2-1; TRBD2 might be the D (6 bases). What was sequenced was CD4+ T cells from PBMCs. This receptor was identified in a human donor with Susac syndrome. The CDR3 DNA reads as TGTGCCAGCTCACCCGCGACTAGTCGGATAGTCAATGAGCAGTTCTTC. Protein sequence: CASSPATSRIVNEQFF.